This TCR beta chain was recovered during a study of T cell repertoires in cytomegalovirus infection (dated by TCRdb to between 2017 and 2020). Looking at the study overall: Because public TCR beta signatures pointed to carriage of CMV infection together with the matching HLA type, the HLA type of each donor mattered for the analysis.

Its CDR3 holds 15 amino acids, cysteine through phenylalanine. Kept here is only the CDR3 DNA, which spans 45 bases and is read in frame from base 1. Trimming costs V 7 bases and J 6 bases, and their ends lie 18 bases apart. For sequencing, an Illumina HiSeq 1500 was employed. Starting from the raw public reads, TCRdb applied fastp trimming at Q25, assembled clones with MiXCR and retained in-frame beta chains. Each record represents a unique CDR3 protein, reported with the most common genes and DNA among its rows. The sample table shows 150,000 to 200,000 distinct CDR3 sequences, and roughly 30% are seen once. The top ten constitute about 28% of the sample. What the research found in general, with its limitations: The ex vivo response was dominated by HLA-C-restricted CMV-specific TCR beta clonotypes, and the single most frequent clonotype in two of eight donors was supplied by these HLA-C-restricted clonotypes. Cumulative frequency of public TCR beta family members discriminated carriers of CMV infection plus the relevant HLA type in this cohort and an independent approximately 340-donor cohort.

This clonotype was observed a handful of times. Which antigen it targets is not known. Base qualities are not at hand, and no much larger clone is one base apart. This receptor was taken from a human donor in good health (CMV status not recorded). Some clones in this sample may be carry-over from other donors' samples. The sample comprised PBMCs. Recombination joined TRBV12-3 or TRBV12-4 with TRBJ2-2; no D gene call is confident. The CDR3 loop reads CASTLLGSPAGELFF. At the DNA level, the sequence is TGTGCCAGCACTCTTTTAGGGTCCCCCGCCGGGGAGCTGTTTTTT.